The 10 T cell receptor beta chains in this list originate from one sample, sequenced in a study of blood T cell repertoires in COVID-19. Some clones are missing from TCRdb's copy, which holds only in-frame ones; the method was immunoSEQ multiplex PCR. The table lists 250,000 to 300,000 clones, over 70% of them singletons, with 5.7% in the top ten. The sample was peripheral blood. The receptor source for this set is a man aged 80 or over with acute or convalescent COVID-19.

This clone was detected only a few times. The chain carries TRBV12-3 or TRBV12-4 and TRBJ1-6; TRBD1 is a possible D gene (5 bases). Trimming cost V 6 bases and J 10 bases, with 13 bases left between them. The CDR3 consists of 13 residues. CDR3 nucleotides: TGTGCCAGCAGAGTCCGCGGGGGATCACCCCTCCACTTT. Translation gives CASRVRGGSPLHF.

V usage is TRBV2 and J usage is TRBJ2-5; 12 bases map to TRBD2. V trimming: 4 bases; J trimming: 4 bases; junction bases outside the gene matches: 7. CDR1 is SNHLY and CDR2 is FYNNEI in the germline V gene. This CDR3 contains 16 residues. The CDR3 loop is CASSARLAGVRETQYF. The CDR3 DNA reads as TGTGCCAGCAGTGCAAGACTAGCGGGAGTGAGAGAGACCCAGTACTTC.

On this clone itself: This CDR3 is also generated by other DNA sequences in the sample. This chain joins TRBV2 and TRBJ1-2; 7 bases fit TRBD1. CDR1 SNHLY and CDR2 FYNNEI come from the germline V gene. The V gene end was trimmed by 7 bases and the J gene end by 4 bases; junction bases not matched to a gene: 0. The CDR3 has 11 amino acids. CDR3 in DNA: TGTGCCAGCACAGGGGGCTATGGCTACACCTTC. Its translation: CASTGGYGYTF.

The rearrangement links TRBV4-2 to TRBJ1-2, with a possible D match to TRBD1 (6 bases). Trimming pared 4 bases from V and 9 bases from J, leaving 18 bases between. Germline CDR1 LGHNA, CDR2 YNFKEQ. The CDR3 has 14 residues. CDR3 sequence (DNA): TGTGCCAGCAGCCCGGGAACAGGGTATCTCAGCTACACCTTC. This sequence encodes CASSPGTGYLSYTF.

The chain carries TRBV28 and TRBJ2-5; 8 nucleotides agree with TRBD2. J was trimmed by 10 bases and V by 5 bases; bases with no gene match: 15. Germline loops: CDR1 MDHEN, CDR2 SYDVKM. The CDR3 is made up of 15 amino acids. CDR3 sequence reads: CASSPAGTGGGGQYF. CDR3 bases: TGTGCCAGCAGTCCTGCCGGGACGGGAGGGGGGGGCCAGTACTTC.

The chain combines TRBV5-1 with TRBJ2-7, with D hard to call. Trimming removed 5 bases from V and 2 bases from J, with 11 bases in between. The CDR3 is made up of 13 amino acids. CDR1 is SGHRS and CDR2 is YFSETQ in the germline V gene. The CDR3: CASSEPRAYEQYF. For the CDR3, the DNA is TGCGCCAGCAGTGAGCCCCGAGCCTACGAGCAGTACTTC.

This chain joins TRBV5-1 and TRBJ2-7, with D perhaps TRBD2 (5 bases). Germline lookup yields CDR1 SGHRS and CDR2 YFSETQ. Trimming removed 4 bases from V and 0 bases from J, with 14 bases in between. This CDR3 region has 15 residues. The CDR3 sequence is CASSQDWLSSYEQYF. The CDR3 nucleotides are TGCGCCAGCAGCCAGGACTGGCTTAGCTCCTACGAGCAGTACTTC.

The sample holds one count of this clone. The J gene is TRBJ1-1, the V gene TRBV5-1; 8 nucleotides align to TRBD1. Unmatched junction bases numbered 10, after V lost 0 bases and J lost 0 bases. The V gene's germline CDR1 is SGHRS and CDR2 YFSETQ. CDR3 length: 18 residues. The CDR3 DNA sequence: TGCGCCAGCAGCTTGGGCGGGACAGGTAGAAGCATGAACACTGAAGCTTTCTTT. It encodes CASSLGGTGRSMNTEAFF. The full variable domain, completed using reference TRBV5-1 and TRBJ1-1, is KAGVTQTPRYLIKTRGQQVTLSCSPISGHRSVSWYQQTPGQGLQFLFEYFSETQRNKGNFPGRFSGRQFSNSRSEMNVSTLELGDSALYLCASSLGGTGRSMNTEAFFGQGTRLTVV.

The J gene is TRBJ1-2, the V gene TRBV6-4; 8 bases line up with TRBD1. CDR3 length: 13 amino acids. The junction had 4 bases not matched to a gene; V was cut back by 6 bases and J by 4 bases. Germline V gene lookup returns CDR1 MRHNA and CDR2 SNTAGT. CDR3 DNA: TGTGCCAGCAGCGCCGGACAGGGCTATGGCTACACCTTC. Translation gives CASSAGQGYGYTF.

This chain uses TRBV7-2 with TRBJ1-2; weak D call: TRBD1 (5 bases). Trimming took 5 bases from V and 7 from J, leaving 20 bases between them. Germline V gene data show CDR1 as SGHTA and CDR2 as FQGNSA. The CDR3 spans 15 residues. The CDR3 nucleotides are TGTGCCAGCAGCGCCGCGGGGGGGAGTGTTAGTGGCTACACCTTC. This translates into CASSAAGGSVSGYTF. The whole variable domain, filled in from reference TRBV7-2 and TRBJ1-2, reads GAGVSQSPSNKVTEKGKDVELRCDPISGHTALYWYRQSLGQGLEFLIYFQGNSAPDKSGLPSDRFSAERTGGSVSTLTIQRTQQEDSAVYLCASSAAGGSVSGYTFGSGTRLTVV.